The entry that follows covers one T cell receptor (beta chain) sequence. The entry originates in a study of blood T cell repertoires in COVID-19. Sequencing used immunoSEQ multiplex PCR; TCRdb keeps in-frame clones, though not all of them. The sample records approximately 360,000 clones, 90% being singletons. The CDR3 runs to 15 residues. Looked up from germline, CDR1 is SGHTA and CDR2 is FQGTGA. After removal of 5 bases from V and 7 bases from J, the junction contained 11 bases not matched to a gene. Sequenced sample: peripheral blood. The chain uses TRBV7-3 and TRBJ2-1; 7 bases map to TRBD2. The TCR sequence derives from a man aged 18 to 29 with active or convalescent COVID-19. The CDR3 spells CASSPRSGTTNEQFF. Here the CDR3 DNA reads TGTGCCAGCAGCCCACGGTCCGGGACTACGAATGAGCAGTTCTTC.